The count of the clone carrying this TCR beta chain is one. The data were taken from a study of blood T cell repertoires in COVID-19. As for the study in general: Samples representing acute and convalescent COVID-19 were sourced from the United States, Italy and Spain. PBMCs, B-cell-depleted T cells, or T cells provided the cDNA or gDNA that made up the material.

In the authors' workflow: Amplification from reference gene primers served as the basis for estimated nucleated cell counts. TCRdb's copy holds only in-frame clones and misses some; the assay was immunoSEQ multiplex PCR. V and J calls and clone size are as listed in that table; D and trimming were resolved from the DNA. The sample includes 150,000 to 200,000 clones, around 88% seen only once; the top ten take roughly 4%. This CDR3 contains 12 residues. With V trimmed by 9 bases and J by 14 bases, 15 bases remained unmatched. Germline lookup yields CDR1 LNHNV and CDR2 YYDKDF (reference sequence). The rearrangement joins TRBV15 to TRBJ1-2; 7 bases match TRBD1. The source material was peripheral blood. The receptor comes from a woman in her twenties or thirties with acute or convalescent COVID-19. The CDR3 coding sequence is TGTGCCACTTCACACGGTACGGGACAGTCAACCTTC. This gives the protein CATSHGTGQSTF.